The 20 T cell receptor beta chains listed next were all sequenced from one sample in a study of Ad26.COV2.S vaccination and SARS-CoV-2 variants. The treatment here: some 19 received Ad26.COV2.S at low or high dose, single or two shots; 5 received placebo; per-sample allocation not given. Specimens were obtained on day 63 following the first vaccine or placebo injection. This table comes from immunoSEQ multiplex PCR, and its TCRdb copy is limited to in-frame clones, with some not included. The table shows 350,000 to 450,000 clones, with about 92% occurring only once. The source was peripheral blood, collected in a trial of Ad26.COV2.S vaccine versus placebo. Receptors originate from a person between 18 and 60 years old who received the Ad26.COV2.S COVID-19 vaccine or a placebo.

J is TRBJ1-5 and V is TRBV6-1; 10 bases map to TRBD1. The CDR3 has 15 residues. From germline, CDR1 is MNHNS and CDR2 SASEGT. The J segment lost 6 bases and the V segment lost 1 base, leaving 3 bases of the junction unmatched. The CDR3 DNA sequence: TGTGCCAGCAGTGAAGGACAGGGGGCTGGTCAGCCCCAGCATTTT. Its protein product is CASSEGQGAGQPQHF.

The rearrangement links TRBV19 to TRBJ2-7; D perhaps matches TRBD1 (5 bases). The germline CDR1 and CDR2 sequences are LNHDA and SQIVND (reference sequence). There are 15 residues in the CDR3. V lost 3 bases and J 3 bases, leaving 15 bases between the germline ends. In DNA, the CDR3 is TGTGCCAGTAGTATTCAGGGTTCTATGAGCTACGAGCAGTACTTC. The encoded protein is CASSIQGSMSYEQYF.

This clone was seen just once. The gene calls are TRBV30 and TRBJ2-3; maybe TRBD2 (5 bases). Germline CDR1 GTSNPN, CDR2 SVGIG (reference sequence). V was cut by 2 bases and J by 4 bases, with 13 bases left in between. The CDR3 runs 14 residues. In DNA form, the CDR3 reads TGTGCCTGGAGTACCACGGGGATGGCAGATACGCAGTATTTT. Its translation is CAWSTTGMADTQYF.

This chain connects TRBV11-2 to TRBJ1-1; D not certain. The CDR3 length is 13 residues. The ends were cut back, 2 bases at V and 1 base at J, with 5 bases in the middle. In germline, CDR1 is SGHAT, CDR2 FQNNGV. The CDR3 bases are TGTGCCAGCAGCTTAACGGGGAACACTGAAGCTTTCTTT. Protein: CASSLTGNTEAFF.

J is TRBJ1-5 and V is TRBV28, with D hard to call. The CDR3 runs 14 residues. Trimming stripped 2 bases from V and 2 bases from J, with 7 bases between. Looked up from germline, CDR1 is MDHEN and CDR2 is SYDVKM. CDR3: CASSLMGGNQPQHF. As DNA, the CDR3 is TGTGCCAGCAGTTTAATGGGAGGCAATCAGCCCCAGCATTTT.

This chain links TRBV29-1 with TRBJ1-6; D is ambiguous. V lost 0 bases and J 6 bases, leaving 9 bases between the germline ends. Germline V gene data show CDR1 as SQVTM and CDR2 as ANQGSEA. This CDR3 spans 14 amino acids. As DNA, the CDR3 is TGCAGCGTTGAAGAAACCGGACCTAATTCACCCCTCCACTTT. Protein: CSVEETGPNSPLHF. Supplemented by reference TRBV29-1 and TRBJ1-6, the full variable domain reads SAVISQKPSRDICQRGTSLTIQCQVDSQVTMMFWYRQQPGQSLTLIATANQGSEATYESGFVIDKFPISRPNLTFSTLTVSNMSPEDSSIYLCSVEETGPNSPLHFGNGTRLTVT.

The chain joins TRBV5-5 to TRBJ1-5; D is unresolved. Germline V gene sequence: CDR1 SGHKS, CDR2 YYEKEE (reference sequence). This CDR3 spans 14 amino acids. The V end was cut by 0 bases, the J end by 1 base, with 5 bases between. In DNA, the CDR3 is TGTGCCAGCAGCTTGGGGGTAAGCAATCAGCCCCAGCATTTT. It translates to CASSLGVSNQPQHF.

The V and J genes are TRBV18 and TRBJ1-6; D might be TRBD1 (5 bases). Germline lookup yields CDR1 KGHSH and CDR2 LQKENI. The CDR3 covers 18 residues. Trimming shortened V by 3 bases and J by 0 bases, and 15 bases separated the two germline ends. CDR3 coding DNA: TGTGCCAGCTCACCCGGGACCCCCGATATCTCCTATAATTCACCCCTCCACTTT. It encodes CASSPGTPDISYNSPLHF.

V gene TRBV6-5 combines with J gene TRBJ2-1; weak D call: TRBD2 (5 bases). The germline CDR1 and CDR2 sequences are MNHEY and SVGAGI. The CDR3 loop spans 16 amino acids. Trimming stripped 2 bases from V and 8 bases from J, with 19 bases between. Here the CDR3 reads CASSYIGLASLDEQFF. In DNA, the CDR3 is TGTGCCAGCAGTTACATAGGATTAGCGTCGCTGGATGAGCAGTTCTTC.

The CDR3 DNA follows: TGTGCCACCAGCAGAGGGACAGGGGGCTTCAAAAACATTCAGTACTTC. Protein product: CATSRGTGGFKNIQYF. This chain joins TRBV15 and TRBJ2-4, with 11 bases that match TRBD1. J was trimmed by 3 bases and V by 1 base; bases with no gene match: 2. This CDR3 is built from 16 residues. Germline V lookup: CDR1 LNHNV, CDR2 YYDKDF (reference sequence).

This chain uses TRBV4-3 with TRBJ1-1; D is unclear. There are 15 residues in the CDR3. V lost 0 bases and J lost 4, with 12 bases in between. CDR1 is LGHNA, CDR2 YSLEER, per germline. CDR3 in DNA: TGCGCCAGCAGCCAAGAGTTGGGGATTCGCACTGAAGCTTTCTTT. This gives the protein CASSQELGIRTEAFF.

V usage is TRBV27 and J usage is TRBJ2-5; 7 bases line up with TRBD1. The V gene's germline CDR1 is MNHEY and CDR2 SMNVEV (reference sequence). The CDR3 is 18 residues long. V trimming: 5 bases; J trimming: 3 bases; junction bases outside the gene matches: 18. CDR3 sequence reads: CASSPLIIRGQEKETQYF. CDR3 sequence (DNA): TGTGCCAGCAGTCCACTAATAATTCGCGGACAGGAGAAAGAGACCCAGTACTTC.

The V and J genes are TRBV18 and TRBJ1-1; D unclear. The CDR3 is 14 amino acids. CDR1 and CDR2 (germline): KGHSH, LQKENI. V gave up 3 bases and J gave up 4 bases, with 12 bases separating them. CDR3 region: CASSPDGWGTEAFF. Here the CDR3 DNA reads TGTGCCAGCTCACCTGACGGTTGGGGCACTGAAGCTTTCTTT. The full variable domain, its missing parts supplied by reference TRBV18 and TRBJ1-1, is NAGVMQNPRHLVRRRGQEARLRCSPMKGHSHVYWYRQLPEEGLKFMVYLQKENIIDESGMPKERFSAEFPKEGPSILRIQQVVRGDSAAYFCASSPDGWGTEAFFGQGTRLTVV.

This chain links TRBV4-1 with TRBJ1-2; D is unresolved. V lost 2 bases to trimming and J lost 6 bases, with 7 bases between them. CDR3 length: 12 residues. The germline CDR1 and CDR2 sequences are MGHRA and YSYEKL. CDR3 loop: CASSQKWDGYTF. The CDR3 DNA reads TGCGCCAGCAGCCAAAAGTGGGATGGCTACACCTTC.

The chain uses TRBV6-6 and TRBJ2-7; tentatively, D is TRBD1 (5 bases). Germline V gives CDR1 MNHNY, CDR2 SVGAGI (reference sequence). Trimming stripped 8 bases from V and 3 bases from J, with 11 bases between. The CDR3 loop spans 12 amino acids. The CDR3 DNA follows: TGTGCCAGCCGGACACAGGTCTACGAGCAGTACTTC. This codes for CASRTQVYEQYF.

The gene calls are TRBV9 and TRBJ2-1, with 8 nucleotides matching TRBD2. Trimming cost V 3 bases and J 4 bases; bases outside gene matches: 3. This CDR3 has 14 amino acids. From germline, CDR1 is SGDLS and CDR2 YYNGEE. Here the CDR3 DNA reads TGTGCCAGCAGCGCTAGCGGGCGATACAATGAGCAGTTCTTC. This gives the protein CASSASGRYNEQFF.

The CDR3 DNA is TGCGCCAGCAGTGGTCCCCTAGCGGGGGGCCGAAACACCGGGGAGCTGTTTTTT. Residues: CASSGPLAGGRNTGELFF. V is TRBV10-1 and J is TRBJ2-2; 11 positions match TRBD2. The CDR3 length is 18 residues. V shed 4 bases and J 2 bases; nucleotides not matched to a gene: 9. Germline V gives CDR1 WNHNN, CDR2 SYGVQD (reference sequence).

The chain combines TRBV27 with TRBJ1-5, with D possibly matching TRBD1 (6 bases). The V gene's germline CDR1 is MNHEY and CDR2 SMNVEV (reference sequence). The CDR3 has 13 amino acids. Trimming stripped 5 bases from V and 7 bases from J, with 12 bases between. CDR3 residues: CASSPTGIQPQHF. The CDR3 bases are TGTGCCAGCAGTCCAACAGGGATACAGCCCCAGCATTTT.

The chain links TRBV6-5 to TRBJ1-6; 8 positions match TRBD1. The CDR3 spans 15 residues. Germline CDR1 reads MNHEY; CDR2 reads SVGAGI. The V and J ends lost 6 bases and 10 bases, in that order; junction bases with no gene match: 11. Here the CDR3 DNA reads TGTGCCAGCAGCCGGGGACAGGTAGTGGGGTCACCCCTCCACTTT. This codes for CASSRGQVVGSPLHF.

The CDR3 sequence: CASSLGASKDTQYF. The CDR3 nucleotides are TGTGCCAGCAGTTTGGGGGCTAGCAAGGATACGCAGTATTTT. The J gene is TRBJ2-3, the V gene TRBV28, with a tentative D call TRBD1 (6 bases). This CDR3 contains 14 residues. Germline-derived CDR1 and CDR2 are MDHEN and SYDVKM. V lost 3 bases, J lost 6 bases, and 13 bases lay in between. Based on the CDR3 plus reference TRBV28 and TRBJ2-3, the full variable domain is DVKVTQSSRYLVKRTGEKVFLECVQDMDHENMFWYRQDPGLGLRLIYFSYDVKMKEKGDIPEGYSVSREKKERFSLILESASTNQTSMYLCASSLGASKDTQYFGPGTRLTVL.